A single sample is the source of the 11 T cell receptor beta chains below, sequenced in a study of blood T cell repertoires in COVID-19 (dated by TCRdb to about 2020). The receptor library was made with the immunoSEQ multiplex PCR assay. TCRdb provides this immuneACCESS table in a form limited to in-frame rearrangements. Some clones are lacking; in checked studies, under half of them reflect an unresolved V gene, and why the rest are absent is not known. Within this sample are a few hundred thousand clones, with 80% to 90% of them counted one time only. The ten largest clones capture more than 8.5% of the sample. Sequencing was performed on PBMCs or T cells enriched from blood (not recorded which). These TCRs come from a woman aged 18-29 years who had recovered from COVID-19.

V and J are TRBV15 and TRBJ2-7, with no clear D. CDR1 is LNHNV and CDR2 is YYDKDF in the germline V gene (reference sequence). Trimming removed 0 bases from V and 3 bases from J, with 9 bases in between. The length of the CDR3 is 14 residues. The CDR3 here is CATSRDLDGYEQYF. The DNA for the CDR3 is TGTGCCACCAGCAGAGATCTAGACGGCTACGAGCAGTACTTC.

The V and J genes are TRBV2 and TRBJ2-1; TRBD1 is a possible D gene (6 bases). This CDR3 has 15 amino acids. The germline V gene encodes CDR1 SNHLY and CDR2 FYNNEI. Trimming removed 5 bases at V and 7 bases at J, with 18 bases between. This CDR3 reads CASSRGQLRMNEQFF. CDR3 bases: TGTGCCAGCAGTAGGGGACAATTGAGGATGAATGAGCAGTTCTTC.

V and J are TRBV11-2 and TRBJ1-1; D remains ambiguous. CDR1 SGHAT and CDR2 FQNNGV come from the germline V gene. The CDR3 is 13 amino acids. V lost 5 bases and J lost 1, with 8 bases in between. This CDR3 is CASSNNRNTEAFF. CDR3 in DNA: TGTGCCAGCAGCAACAACAGGAACACTGAAGCTTTCTTT.

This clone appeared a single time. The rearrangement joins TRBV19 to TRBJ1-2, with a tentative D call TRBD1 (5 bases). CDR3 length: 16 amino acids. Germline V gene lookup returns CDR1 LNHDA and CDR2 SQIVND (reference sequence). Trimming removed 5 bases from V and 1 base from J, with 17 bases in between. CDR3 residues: CASSSNAGRINYGYTF. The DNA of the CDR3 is TGTGCCAGTAGTTCGAACGCGGGACGGATTAACTATGGCTACACCTTC.

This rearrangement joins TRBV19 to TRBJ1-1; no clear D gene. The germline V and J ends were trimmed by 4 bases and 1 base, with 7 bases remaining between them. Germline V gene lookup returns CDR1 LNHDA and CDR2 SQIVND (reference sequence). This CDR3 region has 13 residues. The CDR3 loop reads CASSNTGNTEAFF. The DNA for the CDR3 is TGTGCCAGTAGTAACACGGGGAACACTGAAGCTTTCTTT.

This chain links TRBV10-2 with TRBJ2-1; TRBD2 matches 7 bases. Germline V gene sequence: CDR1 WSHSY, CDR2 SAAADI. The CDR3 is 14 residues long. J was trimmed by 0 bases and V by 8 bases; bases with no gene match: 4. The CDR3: CASGKRGSYNEQFF. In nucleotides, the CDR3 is TGCGCCAGCGGCAAGCGGGGCTCCTACAATGAGCAGTTCTTC.

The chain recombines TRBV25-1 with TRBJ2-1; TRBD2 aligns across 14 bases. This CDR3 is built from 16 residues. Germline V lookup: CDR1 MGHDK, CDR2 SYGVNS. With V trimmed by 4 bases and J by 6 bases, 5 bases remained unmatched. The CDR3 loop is CASSGFGLAGGNEQFF. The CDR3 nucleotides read TGTGCCAGCAGTGGCTTCGGACTAGCGGGAGGCAATGAGCAGTTCTTC.

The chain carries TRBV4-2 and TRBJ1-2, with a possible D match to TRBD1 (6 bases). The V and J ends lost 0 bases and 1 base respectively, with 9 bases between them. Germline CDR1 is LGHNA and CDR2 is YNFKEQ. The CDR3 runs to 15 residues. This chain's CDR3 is CASSQDQGNNYGYTF. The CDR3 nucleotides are TGTGCCAGCAGCCAAGATCAGGGGAATAACTATGGCTACACCTTC.

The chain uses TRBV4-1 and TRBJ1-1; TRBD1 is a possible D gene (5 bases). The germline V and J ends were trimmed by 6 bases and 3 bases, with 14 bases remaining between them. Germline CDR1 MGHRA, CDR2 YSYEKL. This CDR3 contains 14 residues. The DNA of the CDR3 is TGCGCCAGCAGTCAGGGTATATTGGACACTGAAGCTTTCTTT. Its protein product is CASSQGILDTEAFF.

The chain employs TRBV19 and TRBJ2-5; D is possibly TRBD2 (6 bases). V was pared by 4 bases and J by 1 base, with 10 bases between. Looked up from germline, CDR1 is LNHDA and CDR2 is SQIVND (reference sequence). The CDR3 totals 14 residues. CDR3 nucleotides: TGTGCCAGTAGTACGGGGACTTTCCAAGAGACCCAGTACTTC. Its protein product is CASSTGTFQETQYF.

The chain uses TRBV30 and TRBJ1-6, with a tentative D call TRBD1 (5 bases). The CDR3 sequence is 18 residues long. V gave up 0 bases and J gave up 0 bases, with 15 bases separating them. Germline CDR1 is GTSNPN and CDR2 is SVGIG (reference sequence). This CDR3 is CAWSVLGGLSSYNSPLHF. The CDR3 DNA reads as TGTGCCTGGAGTGTTCTGGGGGGGTTGAGCTCCTATAATTCACCCCTCCACTTT.